Included here is one TCR beta chain sequence, with context. Each cDNA molecule carried a unique molecular identifier. TCRdb ran MiXCR on the 5' RACE reads and lists one entry per CDR3 protein. The data hold some 71,000 distinct CDR3 sequences, with about 9.4% observed a single time. These data belong to a study of early T cells in non-severe SARS-CoV-2 infection. Study at large: Chains from this unsorted whole-blood bulk RNA could not be paired.

V was pared by 2 bases and J by 7 bases, with 5 bases of the junction left unmatched. The germline V gene has CDR1 SGHTA and CDR2 FQGTGA. This CDR3 has 16 amino acids. This TCR was recovered from an adult who was a healthcare worker with PCR-confirmed SARS-CoV-2 infection or an uninfected control (not recorded which). The sequenced sample consisted of whole blood. This chain connects TRBV7-3 to TRBJ2-1; the match to TRBD2 covers 13 bases. The CDR3 coding sequence is TGTGCCAGCAGCTTAGGGGGACTAGCGGGGCTAAATGAGCAGTTCTTC. Its translation is CASSLGGLAGLNEQFF.